The 23 T cell receptor beta chains listed next were all sequenced from one sample in a study of T-cell memory formation after mild COVID-19. TCRdb reanalysed the 5' RACE reads using MiXCR and keeps one entry per CDR3 protein. This table has under 400,000 distinct CDR3 sequences, more than 20% appearing once. The specimen was PBMCs or a T cell subset sorted from them (not recorded which). The receptors come from an adult woman who had mild COVID-19 (a few samples of this study predate the infection). Cell type and time point are not known.

This chain connects TRBV4-1 to TRBJ2-2; no reliable D call. The CDR3 is made up of 17 amino acids. The V and J ends lost 3 bases and 6 bases respectively, with 20 bases between them. From germline, CDR1 is MGHRA and CDR2 YSYEKL. CDR3 sequence (DNA): TGCGCCAGCAGCCAGGCGCCCTACGACGATATCTCCGGGGAGCTGTTTTTT. Its translation: CASSQAPYDDISGELFF.

The chain joins TRBV3-1 to TRBJ2-7; 11 bases agree with TRBD2. Germline V CDR1 and CDR2: LGHDT, YNNKEL (reference sequence). CDR3 length equals 17 residues. The V and J ends lost 4 bases and 6 bases, in that order; junction bases with no gene match: 14. The CDR3: CASSPTSGAGNLGEQYF. The CDR3 region has the DNA TGTGCCAGCAGCCCGACTAGCGGGGCGGGGAATCTCGGCGAGCAGTACTTC.

This chain uses TRBV3-1 with TRBJ2-1; 8 bases agree with TRBD2. The CDR3 spans 14 residues. Germline values: CDR1 LGHDT, CDR2 YNNKEL (reference sequence). After removal of 4 bases from V and 4 bases from J, the junction contained 3 bases not matched to a gene. CDR3 sequence reads: CASSLAGTYNEQFF. In DNA, the CDR3 is TGTGCCAGCAGCCTAGCGGGAACATACAATGAGCAGTTCTTC.

The rearrangement uses TRBV5-1 and TRBJ1-5; D call uncertain. Germline V gene lookup returns CDR1 SGHRS and CDR2 YFSETQ. V was clipped by 2 bases and J by 1 base, with 7 bases between them. The CDR3 covers 14 residues. CDR3 residues: CASSFGESNQPQHF. As DNA, the CDR3 is TGCGCCAGCAGCTTTGGGGAAAGCAATCAGCCCCAGCATTTT.

The DNA for the CDR3 is TGTGCCAGCAGCGTAGACCTAGCGGAAGAGGAGACCCAGTACTTC. Its translation: CASSVDLAEEETQYF. The V and J genes are TRBV9 and TRBJ2-5; TRBD2 agrees at 7 bases. Germline V gene lookup returns CDR1 SGDLS and CDR2 YYNGEE. J lost 5 bases, V lost 0 bases, and 7 bases had no gene match. This CDR3 spans 15 amino acids.

Only a few counts were recorded for this clonotype. The chain links TRBV7-9 to TRBJ1-1; 7 positions match TRBD1. The germline gives CDR1 SEHNR, CDR2 FQNEAQ (reference sequence). This CDR3 has 11 residues. After removal of 6 bases from V and 8 bases from J, the junction contained 3 bases not matched to a gene. This CDR3 reads CASRSGQEAFF. CDR3 coding DNA: TGTGCCAGCAGGTCGGGACAGGAAGCTTTCTTT.

Only a few counts were recorded for this clonotype. V is TRBV5-1 and J is TRBJ2-5; D not resolved. Germline values: CDR1 SGHRS, CDR2 YFSETQ. The CDR3 is 18 residues long. V was shortened by 2 bases and J by 2 bases, with 22 bases between the two germline ends. CDR3 in DNA: TGCGCCAGCAGCTTAACGCAGAGTATCAAGACTTCTCAAGAGACCCAGTACTTC. Residues: CASSLTQSIKTSQETQYF.

This clonotype was seen at least ten times. The genes are TRBV27 and TRBJ2-7; D unresolved. Germline CDR1 and CDR2: MNHEY and SMNVEV (reference sequence). Trimming took 2 bases from V and 1 from J, leaving 6 bases between them. The CDR3 is 13 residues long. The CDR3 here is CASSLGWSYEQYF. DNA for the CDR3: TGTGCCAGCAGTTTAGGCTGGTCCTACGAGCAGTACTTC.

V is TRBV7-6 and J is TRBJ2-2; D is ambiguous. Trimming shortened V by 4 bases and J by 2 bases, and 11 bases separated the two germline ends. From germline, CDR1 is SGHVS and CDR2 FNYEAQ. CDR3 length: 15 residues. The CDR3 loop is CASSSSGYNTGELFF. The CDR3 nucleotides are TGTGCCAGCAGCTCGAGTGGGTATAACACCGGGGAGCTGTTTTTT.

The V and J genes are TRBV7-6 and TRBJ2-1; D ambiguous. The CDR3 is 13 residues long. Trimming cost V 1 base and J 7 bases, with 8 bases left between them. Germline assignment: CDR1 SGHVS and CDR2 FNYEAQ. CDR3 sequence: CASSLVDGNEQFF. The CDR3 bases are TGTGCCAGCAGCTTAGTTGACGGGAATGAGCAGTTCTTC.

The chain couples TRBV3-1 to TRBJ1-2, with D unresolved. CDR1 LGHDT and CDR2 YNNKEL come from the germline V gene (reference sequence). V lost 1 base and J 3 bases, leaving 6 bases between the germline ends. This CDR3 contains 13 residues. The CDR3 sequence is CASSQGGYYGYTF. The CDR3 bases are TGTGCCAGCAGCCAAGGGGGATACTATGGCTACACCTTC.

This clonotype was detected many times. The rearrangement links TRBV6-6 to TRBJ2-7; perhaps TRBD1 as D (5 bases). V was trimmed by 0 bases and J by 0 bases, leaving 6 bases between them. CDR1 and CDR2 from the germline V gene are MNHNY and SVGAGI (reference sequence). The CDR3 contains 14 residues. CDR3 region: CASSYSQGSYEQYF. CDR3 nucleotides: TGTGCCAGCAGTTACTCGCAGGGCTCCTACGAGCAGTACTTC.

This clonotype was counted between two and nine times. The chain couples TRBV9 to TRBJ1-4, with D tentatively TRBD1 (6 bases). Trimming pared 4 bases from V and 8 bases from J, leaving 24 bases between. The CDR3 runs 17 residues. Germline-derived CDR1 and CDR2 are SGDLS and YYNGEE. As DNA, the CDR3 is TGTGCCAGCAGCCCCCGGGGGGATTTAGGGGGAAAGGAAAAACTGTTTTTT. It encodes CASSPRGDLGGKEKLFF.

This chain connects TRBV7-3 to TRBJ2-2; either TRBD1 or TRBD2 may supply D (6 bases each). The CDR3 totals 15 residues. V was clipped by 2 bases and J by 6 bases, with 13 bases between them. Germline CDR1 SGHTA, CDR2 FQGTGA. CDR3 residues: CASSLGGGDPGELFF. The CDR3, as DNA: TGTGCCAGCAGCTTAGGAGGGGGTGACCCCGGGGAGCTGTTTTTT. The variable domain in full, with the rest retrieved from reference TRBV7-3 and TRBJ2-2, is GAGVSQTPSNKVTEKGKYVELRCDPISGHTALYWYRQSLGQGPEFLIYFQGTGAADDSGLPNDRFFAVRPEGSVSTLKIQRTERGDSAVYLCASSLGGGDPGELFFGEGSRLTVL.

This clonotype was seen many times. The chain joins TRBV6-6 to TRBJ2-7; D remains ambiguous. Deletions cut 6 bases from V and 4 bases from J, with 16 bases between. The CDR3 runs to 14 residues. Germline CDR1 MNHNY, CDR2 SVGAGI (reference sequence). The chain's CDR3 is CASSQDIGSYEQYF. DNA for the CDR3: TGTGCCAGCAGCCAAGACATCGGGTCTTACGAGCAGTACTTC.

CDR3 DNA: TGTGCCTGGACACCTTGGGGAGGAGGTTACTATGGCTACACCTTC. This codes for CAWTPWGGGYYGYTF. The rearrangement links TRBV30 to TRBJ1-2; D is ambiguous. From germline, CDR1 is GTSNPN and CDR2 SVGIG (reference sequence). This CDR3 comprises 15 residues. The V end lost 4 bases, the J end lost 3 bases, and 18 bases lay between the germline ends. Supplemented by reference TRBV30 and TRBJ1-2, the full variable domain reads SQTIHQWPATLVQPVGSPLSLECTVEGTSNPNLYWYRQAAGRGLQLLFYSVGIGQISSEVPQNLSASRPQDRQFILSSKKLLLSDSGFYLCAWTPWGGGYYGYTFGSGTRLTVV.

This clonotype was observed a few times. The chain carries TRBV12-3 or TRBV12-4 and TRBJ2-1, with 9 bases fitting TRBD1. Trimming at V came to 2 bases and at J to 6 bases, leaving 2 bases not matched to a gene. The CDR3 length is 14 residues. The CDR3 is CASSLSQGANEQFF. Here the CDR3 DNA reads TGTGCCAGCAGTTTATCACAGGGGGCCAATGAGCAGTTCTTC.

V is TRBV9 and J is TRBJ2-7; perhaps TRBD2 as D (5 bases). Germline lookup yields CDR1 SGDLS and CDR2 YYNGEE. CDR3 length equals 13 residues. The V gene lost 4 bases and the J gene lost 4 bases, with 12 bases spanning the gap. The CDR3 nucleotides read TGTGCCAGCAGCCCCTCTCCGGGGTACGAGCAGTACTTC. Protein product: CASSPSPGYEQYF.

This clonotype was counted only a few times. J is TRBJ2-2 and V is TRBV5-1; 7 bases fit TRBD2. The germline V gene encodes CDR1 SGHRS and CDR2 YFSETQ. The CDR3 length is 15 residues. V was pared by 6 bases and J by 6 bases, with 11 bases of the junction left unmatched. The CDR3 reads CASTPGLVVAGELFF. DNA for the CDR3: TGCGCCAGCACTCCCGGACTAGTCGTGGCCGGGGAGCTGTTTTTT.

The table lists this clonotype with many counts. This chain connects TRBV24-1 to TRBJ2-5; 8 bases are shared with TRBD1. V lost 3 bases and J lost 5; bases outside the gene matches: 10. This CDR3 contains 16 residues. Germline V lookup: CDR1 KGHDR, CDR2 SFDVKD. The CDR3, as DNA: TGTGCCACCAGTGATCGCGGCAGGGGGCGCGAGGAGACCCAGTACTTC. As protein: CATSDRGRGREETQYF.

The CDR3 DNA sequence: TGTGCCAGCAGCCAAGGATCTGAAGCTTTCTTT. Its protein is CASSQGSEAFF. V gene TRBV3-1 combines with J gene TRBJ1-1; D gene uncertain. The germline gives CDR1 LGHDT, CDR2 YNNKEL (reference sequence). V lost 1 base to trimming and J lost 6 bases, with 3 bases between them. CDR3 length equals 11 residues.

This clonotype was counted only a few times. J is TRBJ2-3 and V is TRBV12-3 or TRBV12-4; 8 bases align to TRBD2. The CDR3 consists of 17 residues. Trimming took 5 bases from V and 2 from J; bases not matched to a gene: 12. CDR3 in DNA: TGTGCCAGCAGTCCCCCAGCGGGAGTGGATGTCACAGATACGCAGTATTTT. Translating it yields CASSPPAGVDVTDTQYF.

This clonotype came up once. The V gene is TRBV4-2, the J gene TRBJ2-5, with 8 bases aligning to TRBD1. V trimming: 0 bases; J trimming: 5 bases; junction bases outside the gene matches: 11. The CDR3 consists of 17 residues. Germline CDR1 and CDR2: LGHNA and YNFKEQ. This chain's CDR3 is CASSQDGAGRGPETQYF. CDR3 sequence (DNA): TGTGCCAGCAGCCAAGACGGTGCGGGCAGGGGGCCTGAGACCCAGTACTTC.